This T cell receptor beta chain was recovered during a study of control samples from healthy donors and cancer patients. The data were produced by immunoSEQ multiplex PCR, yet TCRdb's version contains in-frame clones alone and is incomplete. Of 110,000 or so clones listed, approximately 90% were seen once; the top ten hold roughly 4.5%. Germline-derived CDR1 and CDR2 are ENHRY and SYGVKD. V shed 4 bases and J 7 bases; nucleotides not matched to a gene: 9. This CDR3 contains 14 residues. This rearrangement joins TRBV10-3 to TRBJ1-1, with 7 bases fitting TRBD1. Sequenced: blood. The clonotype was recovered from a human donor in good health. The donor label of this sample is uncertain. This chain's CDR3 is CAISVRTGPIEAFF. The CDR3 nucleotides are TGTGCCATCAGTGTTAGGACAGGACCTATTGAAGCTTTCTTT.